The source of this T cell receptor (beta chain) is a study of T cells in Graves' hyperthyroidism and ophthalmopathy. TCR beta CDR3 regions were amplified from RNA transcripts. The TCR CDR3 first-round RT-PCR relied on the HTBI primer set. MiXCR, applied by TCRdb to the multiplex PCR reads, yields one record per CDR3 protein. The sample holds approximately 700,000 distinct CDR3 sequences, about 16% seen once. The CDR3 sequence is 14 residues long. Germline V lookup: CDR1 LGHDT, CDR2 YNNKEL (reference sequence). Trimming cost V 0 bases and J 7 bases, with 10 bases left between them. Study-wide points: Most thyroid clonotypes with frequency above 0.001 were detected in blood. Ophthalmopathy was told apart from stable hyperthyroidism by a 13 V-J model.

Subjects aged 18 to 65 presented with newly diagnosed hyperthyroidism of less than 2 months' duration. Extraction of PBMCs used 7.5 to 10 ml of fresh peripheral blood. This clonotype was recorded at least ten times. Antigen specificity is unknown. The receptor's source is a man between 18 and 35 years old with Graves' hyperthyroidism. This chain links TRBV3-1 with TRBJ2-1; D remains unclear. Material: blood. DNA for the CDR3: TGTGCCAGCAGCCAAGAAGTTTACGGAAATGAGCAGTTCTTC. It encodes CASSQEVYGNEQFF.